The sequence of this T cell receptor (beta chain) was determined in a study of T cell changes during pregnancy in multiple sclerosis. V shed 2 bases and J shed 0 bases, with 14 bases lying between them. Germline loops: CDR1 LNHNV, CDR2 YYDKDF (reference sequence). The CDR3 loop spans 17 amino acids. Here immunoSEQ multiplex PCR was the method, and the copy in TCRdb shows in-frame clones only, minus some. The sample carries 40,000 or so clones, around 90% recorded once. The J gene is TRBJ1-3, the V gene TRBV15; D is possibly TRBD1 (6 bases). This receptor was identified in a female donor in good health, enrolled as a control in a pregnancy study. The input for sequencing was CD4+ T cells from peripheral blood mononuclear cells, taken in the third trimester of pregnancy. The CDR3 bases are TGTGCCACCAGCAGATCTCAGGGGTCACCCTCTGGAAACACCATATATTTT. It specifies CATSRSQGSPSGNTIYF.